This T cell receptor (beta chain) was profiled in a study of blood T cell repertoires in COVID-19. Original data processing: Scientists estimated how many nucleated cells there were by amplifying reference gene primers. Some clones are missing from TCRdb's copy, which holds only in-frame ones; the method was immunoSEQ multiplex PCR. The V and J calls and the clone size are those of that table, but D and trimming were determined from the DNA. The repertoire holds approximately 230,000 clones, with 80% to 90% as singletons. CDR3 length equals 16 residues. V lost 6 bases and J lost 8, with 20 bases in between. Germline V gene sequence: CDR1 MDHEN, CDR2 SYDVKM.

The sequenced sample was PBMCs or T cells enriched from blood (not recorded which). This receptor was obtained from a young man who had recovered from COVID-19. The chain uses TRBV28 and TRBJ1-6; D gene ambiguous. The CDR3 bases are TGTGCCAGCAGGCCAGCACCAGGCTTACCGGATTCACCCCTCCACTTT. Amino acids: CASRPAPGLPDSPLHF.